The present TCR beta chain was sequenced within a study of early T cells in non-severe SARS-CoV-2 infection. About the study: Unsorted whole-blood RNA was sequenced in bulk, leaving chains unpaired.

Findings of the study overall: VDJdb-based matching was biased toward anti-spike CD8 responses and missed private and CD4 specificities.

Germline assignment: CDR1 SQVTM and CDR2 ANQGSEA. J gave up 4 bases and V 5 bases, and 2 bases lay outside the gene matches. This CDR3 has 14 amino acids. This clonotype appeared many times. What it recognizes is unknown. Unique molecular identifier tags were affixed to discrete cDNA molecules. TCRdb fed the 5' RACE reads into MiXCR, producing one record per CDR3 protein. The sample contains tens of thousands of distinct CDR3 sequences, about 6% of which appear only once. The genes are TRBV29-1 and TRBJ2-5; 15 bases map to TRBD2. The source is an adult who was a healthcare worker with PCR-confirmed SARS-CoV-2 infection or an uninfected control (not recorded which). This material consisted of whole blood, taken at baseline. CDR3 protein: CSVRTSGRAETQYF. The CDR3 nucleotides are TGCAGCGTTAGGACTAGCGGGAGGGCAGAGACCCAGTACTTC.